Given below is one T cell receptor beta chain in context. Its cognate antigen is unknown. The sample belongs to a study of OX40 agonist ivuxolimab in advanced cancers. Study at large: Patients treated during dose escalation were battling hepatocellular carcinoma, melanoma, renal cell or head and neck cancer.

Trimming shortened V by 9 bases and J by 2 bases, and 16 bases separated the two germline ends. Germline V gives CDR1 LNHDA, CDR2 SQIVND (reference sequence). The CDR3 length is 15 residues. Broader study findings: Researchers did not determine the expanded peripheral T cells' antigen specificity.

Repertoires were generated with immunoSEQ multiplex PCR, while TCRdb's copy carries only in-frame clones and drops some. The sample carries around 50,000 clones, approximately 71% recorded once. J is TRBJ2-2 and V is TRBV19, with D possibly matching TRBD1 (6 bases). The clonotype was recovered from an adult with an advanced solid tumor such as melanoma, head and neck, liver or kidney cancer. The sequenced sample was CD4+ or CD8+ T cells sorted from blood, obtained in a trial of the OX40 agonist ivuxolimab. The CDR3, as DNA: TGTGCCAGCCGGGTAGGCAGGGGAAACACCGGGGAGCTGTTTTTT. Translating gives CASRVGRGNTGELFF.